The rows below give T cell receptor beta chains drawn from one sample of a study of cytomegalovirus exposure and HLA in healthy donors. Assay: immunoSEQ multiplex PCR; the TCRdb copy retains only in-frame clones and omits some. The repertoire holds about 160,000 clones, with about 75% as singletons. Sequencing input: PBMCs. These receptors were collected from a female donor in good health and CMV-seronegative. Each CDR3 is given with its conserved first and last residue. D genes are given only for firm matches.

TRBV2,TRBJ2-2,TRBD1,CASGQGVTGELFF
TRBV15,TRBJ2-7,-,CATSRASLVEQYF
TRBV7-9,TRBJ1-1,TRBD1,CASSSDRALNTEAFF
TRBV18,TRBJ1-1,-,CASSPSSVNTEAFF
TRBV30,TRBJ1-6,TRBD1,CAWINGQGASYNSPLHF
TRBV7-2,TRBJ1-3,TRBD1,CASSWTGNSGNTIYF
TRBV11-2,TRBJ1-2,TRBD1,CASSLGAGGAGYTF
TRBV6-5,TRBJ1-1,TRBD1,CASRATGTTEAFF
TRBV19,TRBJ1-1,-,CASDLSGASGTEAFF
TRBV5-1,TRBJ1-1,-,CASSLTLQGAEAFF
TRBV5-1,TRBJ2-2,TRBD1,CASSQDRVLSGELFF
TRBV5-1,TRBJ2-7,TRBD2,CASSLGLAGGLGEQYF
TRBV19,TRBJ2-7,TRBD2,CASSISLAGDPVYEQYF
TRBV11-3,TRBJ2-7,-,CASSAGPSSYEQYF
TRBV6-5,TRBJ2-7,-,CANLGGTPGYEQYF
TRBV29-1,TRBJ1-1,-,CSGGQWGREAFF
TRBV9,TRBJ2-2,TRBD2,CASSGRYPTGELFF